These 15 T cell receptor beta chains came from one sample sequenced in a study of blood T cell repertoires in COVID-19. TCRdb's table, derived via immunoSEQ multiplex PCR, lists solely in-frame clones and lacks some. The data show some 510,000 clones, roughly 90% seen once. The sample consisted of PBMCs or T cells enriched from blood (not recorded which). These receptors all come from a woman aged 35 to 49 who had recovered from COVID-19.

V and J are TRBV5-8 and TRBJ2-1; the match to TRBD1 covers 12 bases. Germline CDR1 reads SGHTS; CDR2 reads YDEGEE. The CDR3 runs to 15 residues. V dropped 4 bases and J dropped 10; count of bases not matched to a gene: 9. CDR3 sequence: CASSKGQGALGEQFF. In DNA, the CDR3 is TGTGCCAGCAGCAAGGGACAGGGGGCCCTAGGGGAGCAGTTCTTC.

This chain joins TRBV7-8 and TRBJ1-2, with D maybe TRBD1 (6 bases). The germline V and J ends were trimmed by 3 bases and 0 bases, with 11 bases remaining between them. Per germline, CDR1 SGHVS and CDR2 FQNEAQ. This CDR3 comprises 15 residues. CDR3 DNA: TGTGCCAGCAGCTTGGGGGCTTATCCTAACTATGGCTACACCTTC. This encodes CASSLGAYPNYGYTF.

The gene calls are TRBV3-1 (or the pseudogene TRBV3-2) and TRBJ2-1; TRBD2 might be the D (6 bases). V lost 5 bases and J lost 1, with 18 bases in between. The CDR3 is 17 residues long. Germline CDR1 and CDR2: LGHDT and YNNKEL (reference sequence). The CDR3 spells CASSYQSRGTSYNEQFF. The DNA for the CDR3 is TGTGCCAGCAGCTACCAATCACGCGGGACGTCCTACAATGAGCAGTTCTTC.

This CDR3 is CASGGDRGTDEQFF. The CDR3 DNA follows: TGTGCCTCTGGGGGGGACAGGGGTACGGATGAGCAGTTCTTC. The V and J genes are TRBV30 and TRBJ2-1, with 10 bases fitting TRBD1. V lost 7 bases and J lost 8; bases outside the gene matches: 11. Germline V gene data show CDR1 as GTSNPN and CDR2 as SVGIG (reference sequence). The CDR3 has 14 amino acids. The entire variable domain, with the rest obtained from reference TRBV30 and TRBJ2-1, is as follows: SQTIHQWPATLVQPVGSPLSLECTVEGTSNPNLYWYRQAAGRGLQLLFYSVGIGQISSEVPQNLSASRPQDRQFILSSKKLLLSDSGFYLCASGGDRGTDEQFFGPGTRLTVL.

The rearrangement uses TRBV20-1 and TRBJ2-4; a weak D match, TRBD2 (5 bases). Germline V lookup: CDR1 DFQATT, CDR2 SNEGSKA (reference sequence). Trimming pared 6 bases from V and 12 bases from J, leaving 15 bases between. The CDR3 extends over 11 amino acids. CDR3 amino acids: CSASGEVGQYF. The CDR3 coding sequence is TGCAGTGCGTCCGGGGAAGTCGGTCAGTACTTC.

This chain uses TRBV4-3 with TRBJ2-1, with 8 nucleotides matching TRBD2. Germline CDR1 LGHNA, CDR2 YSLEER. With V trimmed by 1 base and J by 4 bases, 3 bases remained unmatched. The CDR3 sequence is 15 residues long. This CDR3 reads CASSQVPGGYNEQFF. The DNA for the CDR3 is TGCGCCAGCAGCCAAGTCCCGGGGGGGTACAATGAGCAGTTCTTC.

This clone was seen only once. J is TRBJ2-1 and V is TRBV14; TRBD1 is a possible D gene (6 bases). The CDR3 extends over 16 amino acids. The V gene's germline CDR1 is SGHDN and CDR2 FVKESK. V was pared by 1 base and J by 6 bases, with 16 bases between. The CDR3 sequence is CASSQATGNIRNEQFF. The CDR3 DNA sequence: TGTGCCAGCAGCCAAGCAACAGGGAACATTCGCAATGAGCAGTTCTTC. The variable domain in full, completed from reference TRBV14 and TRBJ2-1, reads EAGVTQFPSHSVIEKGQTVTLRCDPISGHDNLYWYRRVMGKEIKFLLHFVKESKQDESGMPNNRFLAERTGGTYSTLKVQPAELEDSGVYFCASSQATGNIRNEQFFGPGTRLTVL.

This clone showed up just once. The rearrangement uses TRBV5-1 and TRBJ1-6, with D possibly matching TRBD1 (6 bases). Trimming left V 0 bases short and J 7 bases short, with 14 bases between. CDR1 SGHRS and CDR2 YFSETQ come from the germline V gene. This CDR3 has 16 residues. This chain's CDR3 is CASSLEGTGKNSPLHF. The CDR3 DNA sequence: TGCGCCAGCAGCTTGGAAGGCACAGGGAAGAATTCACCCCTCCACTTT.

The J gene is TRBJ2-7, the V gene TRBV24-1; D might be TRBD1 (6 bases). Germline V CDR1 and CDR2: KGHDR, SFDVKD. The CDR3 is 14 residues long. Deletions cut 4 bases from V and 7 bases from J, with 16 bases between. The CDR3 nucleotides read TGTGCCACCAGTGACATAAGCGAGGGGGTGGAGCAGTACTTC. Translation gives CATSDISEGVEQYF.

The chain employs TRBV5-6 and TRBJ1-5; D perhaps matches TRBD1 (6 bases). V was trimmed by 4 bases and J by 4 bases, leaving 6 bases between them. The CDR3 loop spans 12 amino acids. Germline CDR1 is SGHDT and CDR2 is YYEEEE. The CDR3 nucleotides are TGTGCCAGCAGCGGACAGAATCAGCCCCAGCATTTT. Encoded protein: CASSGQNQPQHF.

The chain uses TRBV15 and TRBJ2-7, with 8 bases identical to TRBD2. Trimming took 0 bases from V and 7 from J; bases not matched to a gene: 11. Germline V gene lookup returns CDR1 LNHNV and CDR2 YYDKDF (reference sequence). The CDR3 runs 16 residues. The DNA for the CDR3 is TGTGCCACCAGCAGAGATTCTAGGCTAGCGGGTTTGGAGCAGTACTTC. Amino acids: CATSRDSRLAGLEQYF.

This rearrangement joins TRBV3-1 (or the pseudogene TRBV3-2) to TRBJ1-1; weak D call: TRBD1 (5 bases). Germline values: CDR1 LGHDT, CDR2 YNNKEL (reference sequence). V was trimmed by 3 bases and J by 3 bases, leaving 11 bases between them. The CDR3 extends over 14 amino acids. In DNA, the CDR3 is TGTGCCAGCAGCCACCACGACAGAGACACTGAAGCTTTCTTT. This codes for CASSHHDRDTEAFF.

This sequence joins TRBV3-1 (or the pseudogene TRBV3-2) and TRBJ1-2; 10 nucleotides line up with TRBD1. CDR3 size: 14 residues. Germline CDR1 and CDR2: LGHDT and YNNKEL (reference sequence). V shed 0 bases and J 7 bases; nucleotides not matched to a gene: 2. The CDR3 loop is CASSQEGQGTGYTF. CDR3 coding DNA: TGTGCCAGCAGCCAAGAGGGACAGGGGACTGGCTACACCTTC.

The chain joins TRBV6-5 to TRBJ1-2; 9 bases line up with TRBD1. Germline V gene data show CDR1 as MNHEY and CDR2 as SVGAGI. Germline trimming cut 8 bases from V and 8 bases from J; bases unmatched to any gene: 9. The CDR3 extends over 13 amino acids. The CDR3 region has the DNA TGTGCCAGCGGAAAGGGACAGGGCGGCGGCTACACCTTC. Its protein product is CASGKGQGGGYTF.

The rearrangement joins TRBV4-3 to TRBJ1-1; the D is unclear. Germline lookup yields CDR1 LGHNA and CDR2 YSLEER. V was pared by 0 bases and J by 5 bases, with 13 bases between. The CDR3 totals 15 residues. The chain's CDR3 is CASSQETGMVTEAFF. CDR3 DNA: TGCGCCAGCAGCCAAGAGACGGGGATGGTTACTGAAGCTTTCTTT.